This entry concerns a single T cell receptor (beta chain). With V trimmed by 4 bases and J by 4 bases, 7 bases remained unmatched. From germline, CDR1 is MNHEY and CDR2 SMNVEV (reference sequence). The CDR3 consists of 15 residues. As handled by the study authors: By means of reference gene primer amplification, nucleated cell counts were estimated. TCRdb's table, derived via immunoSEQ multiplex PCR, lists solely in-frame clones and lacks some. That table is the source of V, J and clone size, and D and trimming were worked out from the DNA. The table lists 170,000 or so clones, approximately 83% of them singletons, with over 1.5% in the top ten. The data stem from a study of blood T cell repertoires in COVID-19. Overall study context: Acute and convalescent COVID-19 specimens originated in the United States, Italy and Spain. In each case, the material was cDNA or gDNA derived from T cells, B-cell-depleted T cells, or PBMCs.

This receptor was obtained from a human donor in a cohort sampled during active COVID-19. The J gene is TRBJ2-7, the V gene TRBV27, with 10 bases that match TRBD1. The source material was peripheral blood. In DNA, the CDR3 is TGTGCCAGCAGTTCCTTCCGGGACAGGGGTTACGAGCAGTACTTC. It yields the protein CASSSFRDRGYEQYF.